These 5 T cell receptor beta chains were sequenced from one sample in a study of T cells after posttransplantation cyclophosphamide. Cells defined as naive were viable CD3+CD4+ or CD3+CD8+ and CCR7+CD45RA+CD45RO-CD95-CD27+CD28+. Generated by immunoSEQ multiplex PCR, the TCRdb table keeps only in-frame clones and is missing some. The table has about 16,000 clones, around 95% seen once. The sequenced sample was naive CD4+ T cells sorted from blood. The receptors come from a woman aged 45-65 years in good health and a related stem cell transplant donor.

V is TRBV5-4 and J is TRBJ1-1; D might be TRBD1 (5 bases). V was trimmed by 4 bases and J by 3 bases, leaving 10 bases between them. The CDR3 is 13 residues long. Looked up from germline, CDR1 is SGHNT and CDR2 is YYREEE (reference sequence). This chain's CDR3 is CASSVATDTEAFF. The CDR3 nucleotides read TGTGCCAGCAGCGTCGCGACAGACACTGAAGCTTTCTTT. The entire variable domain, with the rest obtained from reference TRBV5-4 and TRBJ1-1, is as follows: ETGVTQSPTHLIKTRGQQVTLRCSSQSGHNTVSWYQQALGQGPQFIFQYYREEENGRGNFPPRFSGLQFPNYSSELNVNALELDDSALYLCASSVATDTEAFFGQGTRLTVV.

The rearrangement uses TRBV5-1 and TRBJ1-5; 8 positions agree with TRBD1. V was clipped by 0 bases and J by 7 bases; unmatched bases: 6. Germline CDR1 and CDR2: SGHRS and YFSETQ. The CDR3 has 15 residues. The CDR3 DNA reads TGCGCCAGCAGCTTGGGGCAGGGGGCTTGGCAGCCCCAGCATTTT. Encoded protein: CASSLGQGAWQPQHF.

This chain connects TRBV7-8 to TRBJ2-3; 10 positions agree with TRBD1. Looked up from germline, CDR1 is SGHVS and CDR2 is FQNEAQ. CDR3 length equals 16 residues. V dropped 5 bases and J dropped 0; count of bases not matched to a gene: 5. CDR3 DNA: TGTGCCAGCAGCGGACAGGGGGAAGTCAGCACAGATACGCAGTATTTT. Encoded protein: CASSGQGEVSTDTQYF.

This sequence joins TRBV6-6 and TRBJ2-2; 8 bases line up with TRBD1. Trimming took 6 bases from V and 6 from J; bases not matched to a gene: 9. This CDR3 is 15 amino acids long. The germline V gene has CDR1 MNHNY and CDR2 SVGAGI (reference sequence). CDR3 nucleotides: TGTGCCAGCAGATTGGGACAGGCAGGCTCCGGGGAGCTGTTTTTT. Translated, it gives CASRLGQAGSGELFF.

The chain couples TRBV5-1 to TRBJ2-5; TRBD2 might be the D (6 bases). This CDR3 contains 15 residues. The ends were cut back, 0 bases at V and 2 bases at J, with 11 bases in the middle. Germline CDR1 SGHRS, CDR2 YFSETQ. CDR3 DNA sequence: TGCGCCAGCAGCTTGGTGGCGGGGAGTCAAGAGACCCAGTACTTC. This translates into CASSLVAGSQETQYF.